These 31 T cell receptor beta chains originate from one sample sequenced in a study of T cell responses to AZD1222 COVID-19 vaccine. Only in-frame clones appear in the TCRdb table, and some are missing; sequencing was by immunoSEQ multiplex PCR. Of around 110,000 clones listed, under 95% were seen once; the top ten hold approximately 22%. Sample: peripheral blood, taken on day 0 of AZD1222 vaccination. These receptors were obtained from an adult in good health.

This rearrangement joins TRBV6-1 to TRBJ1-5, with D tentatively TRBD1 (6 bases). The CDR3 totals 14 residues. The V gene lost 3 bases and the J gene lost 7 bases, with 13 bases spanning the gap. The V gene's germline CDR1 is MNHNS and CDR2 SASEGT. The CDR3 spells CASSDWGLGQPQHF. CDR3 DNA sequence: TGTGCCAGCAGTGATTGGGGGCTAGGACAGCCCCAGCATTTT.

This clone was counted a few times. The sample contains more than one DNA sequence encoding this CDR3. CDR3 in amino acids: CASSQGATEAFF. CDR3 nucleotides: TGTGCCAGCAGCCAAGGAGCGACAGAAGCTTTCTTT. This chain uses TRBV3-1 (or the pseudogene TRBV3-2) with TRBJ1-1; no clear D. The CDR3 is 12 amino acids. Looked up from germline, CDR1 is LGHDT and CDR2 is YNNKEL (reference sequence). V dropped 1 base and J dropped 8 bases, with 8 bases sitting between them.

This clone was recorded once. The V and J genes are TRBV29-1 and TRBJ1-4, with D tentatively TRBD1 (5 bases). Germline values: CDR1 SQVTM, CDR2 ANQGSEA. The CDR3 covers 14 residues. Trimming pared 6 bases from V and 5 bases from J, leaving 16 bases between. The chain's CDR3 is CSVRRGPTNEKLFF. The CDR3, as DNA: TGCAGCGTCCGGCGGGGCCCGACGAATGAAAAACTGTTTTTT.

The V gene is TRBV5-5, the J gene TRBJ1-1; no definite D call. Per the germline V gene, CDR1 is SGHKS and CDR2 is YYEKEE (reference sequence). The CDR3 runs 13 residues. Trimming left V 0 bases short and J 8 bases short, with 11 bases between. DNA of the CDR3: TGTGCCAGCAGCTTGGGCCACGGAGGGGAAGCTTTCTTT. Its translation is CASSLGHGGEAFF.

Only one count was recorded for this clone. The rearrangement joins TRBV6-5 to TRBJ1-2; possible D gene TRBD1, 6 bases. V was clipped by 7 bases and J by 1 base, with 7 bases between them. The length of the CDR3 is 12 residues. CDR1 and CDR2 from the germline V gene are MNHEY and SVGAGI. This chain's CDR3 is CASKGDNYGYTF. DNA of the CDR3: TGTGCCAGCAAGGGGGATAACTATGGCTACACCTTC.

The rearrangement uses TRBV20-1 and TRBJ1-1, with D possibly TRBD1 on 5 matching bases. The CDR3 runs 13 residues. CDR1 is DFQATT and CDR2 is SNEGSKA in the germline V gene (reference sequence). V was cut by 3 bases and J by 4 bases, with 12 bases left in between. The CDR3 region is CSASGLRGTEAFF. The CDR3 coding sequence is TGCAGTGCTAGTGGTCTGAGGGGCACTGAAGCTTTCTTT.

The chain combines TRBV5-1 with TRBJ2-2; 8 bases align to TRBD2. In germline, CDR1 is SGHRS, CDR2 YFSETQ. The CDR3 extends over 13 amino acids. Trimming cost V 6 bases and J 7 bases; bases outside gene matches: 5. The CDR3 is CASTGLAVGELFF. The CDR3, as DNA: TGCGCCAGCACCGGACTAGCTGTCGGGGAGCTGTTTTTT.

The J gene is TRBJ2-1, the V gene TRBV4-3; unclear D gene. The ends were cut back, 2 bases at V and 7 bases at J, with 9 bases in the middle. CDR3 length: 13 residues. The germline gives CDR1 LGHNA, CDR2 YSLEER. The CDR3 DNA reads TGCGCCAGCAGCCAATATTTAGGGAATGAGCAGTTCTTC. This codes for CASSQYLGNEQFF.

The V gene is TRBV3-1 (or the pseudogene TRBV3-2), the J gene TRBJ1-6; D is unresolved. The CDR3 is 14 residues long. CDR1 is LGHDT and CDR2 is YNNKEL in the germline V gene (reference sequence). V was shortened by 1 base and J by 8 bases, with 9 bases between the two germline ends. The CDR3 bases are TGTGCCAGCAGCCAAGGCTCCGGCTATTCACCCCTCCACTTT. Protein sequence: CASSQGSGYSPLHF.

V and J are TRBV7-8 and TRBJ2-7, with TRBD2 matching over 9 bases. V lost 2 bases, J lost 0 bases, and 5 bases stayed unmatched. Germline lookup yields CDR1 SGHVS and CDR2 FQNEAQ. The CDR3 spans 16 residues. CDR3 in DNA: TGTGCCAGCAGCTTATTTCGACTAGCGGCCTCCTACGAGCAGTACTTC. Its protein product is CASSLFRLAASYEQYF.

The gene calls are TRBV7-9 and TRBJ1-3; no reliable D call. CDR1 and CDR2 from the germline V gene are SEHNR and FQNEAQ (reference sequence). The CDR3 spans 13 residues. V shed 4 bases and J shed 4 bases, with 8 bases lying between them. Here the CDR3 reads CASSYSQGNTIYF. The CDR3 DNA sequence: TGTGCCAGCAGCTATTCTCAGGGAAACACCATATATTTT.

V gene TRBV11-2 combines with J gene TRBJ2-3; D unresolved. This CDR3 is 15 amino acids long. Deletions cut 5 bases from V and 1 base from J, with 13 bases between. CDR1 and CDR2 from the germline V gene are SGHAT and FQNNGV. CDR3 region: CASSQRVSGTDTQYF. The CDR3 DNA is TGTGCCAGCAGCCAAAGGGTGAGCGGCACAGATACGCAGTATTTT.

This clone has just one count. V usage is TRBV6-2 or TRBV6-3 and J usage is TRBJ2-7; D possibly corresponds to TRBD1 (6 bases). The ends were cut back, 3 bases at V and 8 bases at J, with 11 bases in the middle. The CDR3 extends over 12 amino acids. Germline CDR1 is MNHEY and CDR2 is SVGEGT. The CDR3 region is CASSYYREQQYF. CDR3 sequence (DNA): TGTGCCAGCAGTTATTACAGGGAGCAGCAGTACTTC.

The gene calls are TRBV11-3 and TRBJ2-7; 9 bases line up with TRBD2. The germline V gene encodes CDR1 SGHNT and CDR2 YENEEA. V shed 3 bases, J shed 6 bases, and the junction held 3 bases outside the gene matches. CDR3 length equals 13 residues. The CDR3 DNA reads as TGTGCCAGCAGCTTTCTTAGCGGGGGCGAGCAGTACTTC. Its translation: CASSFLSGGEQYF.

The chain is built from TRBV6-1 and TRBJ2-7, with 12 bases matching TRBD1. The germline gives CDR1 MNHNS, CDR2 SASEGT. Germline trimming cut 1 base from V and 12 bases from J; bases unmatched to any gene: 13. This CDR3 has 16 amino acids. This CDR3 is CASSEVVGDRGPAVYF. DNA for the CDR3: TGTGCCAGCAGTGAAGTTGTGGGGGACAGGGGGCCGGCCGTGTACTTC.

This chain joins TRBV6-2 or TRBV6-3 and TRBJ1-5; no reliable D call. The ends were cut back, 3 bases at V and 7 bases at J, with 16 bases in the middle. From germline, CDR1 is MNHEY and CDR2 SVGEGT. The CDR3 extends over 15 amino acids. The CDR3 DNA reads TGTGCCAGCAGTTATCGCTCCCAAACGGAGCAGCCCCAGCATTTT. It is translated as CASSYRSQTEQPQHF.

CDR3: CSVWAGGDEKLFF. The CDR3 nucleotides read TGCAGCGTTTGGGCAGGTGGAGACGAAAAACTGTTTTTT. The V call is TRBV29-1, the J call TRBJ1-4, with unresolved D. Germline CDR1 SQVTM, CDR2 ANQGSEA. This CDR3 is built from 13 residues. Trimming shortened V by 5 bases and J by 8 bases, and 15 bases separated the two germline ends.

The chain links TRBV29-1 to TRBJ1-3; D is uncertain. Per germline, CDR1 SQVTM and CDR2 ANQGSEA. V was pared by 6 bases and J by 8 bases, with 20 bases between. This CDR3 comprises 14 residues. The CDR3 is CSVTRENRRDTIYF. DNA for the CDR3: TGCAGCGTCACCCGGGAAAACCGCCGAGACACCATATATTTT.

The V call is TRBV10-3, the J call TRBJ2-3, with TRBD1 matching over 7 bases. The CDR3 spans 14 residues. Germline V gene data show CDR1 as ENHRY and CDR2 as SYGVKD. The junction had 3 bases not matched to a gene; V was cut back by 0 bases and J by 6 bases. DNA of the CDR3: TGTGCCATCAGTGAGTCGGGCAGGGGGGATACGCAGTATTTT. Translating gives CAISESGRGDTQYF.

The chain recombines TRBV4-3 with TRBJ1-2; tentative D call: TRBD1 (6 bases). CDR1 LGHNA and CDR2 YSLEER come from the germline V gene. CDR3 length: 13 residues. Deletions cut 4 bases from V and 7 bases from J, with 13 bases between. The CDR3 sequence: CASSPGGASGYTF. In DNA form, the CDR3 reads TGCGCCAGCAGCCCCGGGGGGGCGAGTGGCTACACCTTC.

V usage is TRBV5-5 and J usage is TRBJ1-1; D possibly corresponds to TRBD1 (6 bases). Trimming pared 1 base from V and 1 base from J, leaving 8 bases between. CDR1 is SGHKS and CDR2 is YYEKEE in the germline V gene (reference sequence). The CDR3 is 14 amino acids. CDR3 in amino acids: CASSLRTENTEAFF. The CDR3 DNA is TGTGCCAGCAGCTTGAGGACAGAGAACACTGAAGCTTTCTTT.

This clone was counted once. The junction departs from the called germline gene at one end, perhaps through a read error. This chain joins TRBV4-1 and TRBJ2-7; TRBD1 matches at 11 bases. CDR3 length: 14 amino acids. Germline CDR1 MGHRA, CDR2 YSYEKL. CDR3 region: CASSRTGGSHEQYF. CDR3 DNA: TGCGCCAGCAGCAGGACAGGGGGCTCCCACGAGCAGTACTTC.

V and J are TRBV27 and TRBJ1-2; 8 bases agree with TRBD1. Trimming took 5 bases from V and 8 from J; bases not matched to a gene: 13. This CDR3 contains 15 residues. Germline CDR1 is MNHEY and CDR2 is SMNVEV (reference sequence). CDR3 coding DNA: TGTGCCAGCAGTCTCCTCGGACAGGGCGAACGGGGCTACACCTTC. This codes for CASSLLGQGERGYTF.

Of note for this clone: One junction end disagrees with the germline gene, perhaps due to a read error. The V call is TRBV3-1 (or the pseudogene TRBV3-2), the J call TRBJ1-2; D might be TRBD1 (6 bases). The CDR3 is 12 amino acids. Germline V gene data show CDR1 as LGHDT and CDR2 as YNNKEL (reference sequence). Here the CDR3 reads CASSQGQGKDHF. The CDR3 DNA sequence: TGTGCCAGCAGCCAAGGGCAGGGGAAAGACCACTTC.

This rearrangement joins TRBV5-1 to TRBJ2-1, with D perhaps assigned TRBD1 or TRBD2 (6 bases each). Germline assignment: CDR1 SGHRS and CDR2 YFSETQ. Trimming stripped 0 bases from V and 7 bases from J, with 14 bases between. The CDR3 totals 15 residues. The CDR3 sequence is CASSLEGGRGNEQFF. The CDR3 DNA reads as TGCGCCAGCAGCTTGGAAGGGGGGAGAGGTAATGAGCAGTTCTTC.

V usage is TRBV3-1 (or the pseudogene TRBV3-2) and J usage is TRBJ1-1; no firm D call. This CDR3 contains 11 residues. The germline V and J ends were trimmed by 3 bases and 2 bases, with 1 base remaining between them. Per germline, CDR1 LGHDT and CDR2 YNNKEL (reference sequence). As DNA, the CDR3 is TGTGCCAGCAGCCACAACACTGAAGCTTTCTTT. This gives the protein CASSHNTEAFF.

The V call is TRBV7-9, the J call TRBJ1-6, with D unclear. The CDR3 has 14 amino acids. The germline V and J ends were trimmed by 5 bases and 7 bases, with 12 bases remaining between them. The germline V gene encodes CDR1 SEHNR and CDR2 FQNEAQ (reference sequence). CDR3 in DNA: TGTGCCAGCAGCGGACTGTGGAACAATTCACCCCTCCACTTT. Translating gives CASSGLWNNSPLHF.

The V call is TRBV5-4, the J call TRBJ1-6; 7 bases align to TRBD1. The trim removed 3 bases at V and 5 bases at J, leaving 11 bases unmatched. The CDR3 length is 17 residues. Germline CDR1 reads SGHNT; CDR2 reads YYREEE (reference sequence). In nucleotides, the CDR3 is TGTGCCAGCAGCTACAAATCACAGGGGCTGGATAATTCACCCCTCCACTTT. The encoded protein is CASSYKSQGLDNSPLHF.

The J gene is TRBJ1-1, the V gene TRBV6-5, with D perhaps TRBD1 (6 bases). Germline V gene sequence: CDR1 MNHEY, CDR2 SVGAGI. The CDR3 totals 16 residues. Trimming removed 3 bases from V and 0 bases from J, with 14 bases in between. The CDR3 DNA reads TGTGCCAGCAGTTATCGACAGGACCTAATGAACACTGAAGCTTTCTTT. Protein: CASSYRQDLMNTEAFF.

The sample holds one count of this clone. The V call is TRBV27, the J call TRBJ1-4; D uncertain. This CDR3 is 17 amino acids long. Germline V gene lookup returns CDR1 MNHEY and CDR2 SMNVEV (reference sequence). V lost 0 bases, J lost 0 bases, and 11 bases lay in between. Here the CDR3 DNA reads TGTGCCAGCAGTTTATCGCCTGGGCTAGCAACTAATGAAAAACTGTTTTTT. It specifies CASSLSPGLATNEKLFF. Full variable domain (outside the CDR3, taken from reference TRBV27 and TRBJ1-4): EAQVTQNPRYLITVTGKKLTVTCSQNMNHEYMSWYRQDPGLGLRQIYYSMNVEVTDKGDVPEGYKVSRKEKRNFPLILESPSPNQTSLYFCASSLSPGLATNEKLFFGSGTQLSVL.

This rearrangement joins TRBV4-2 to TRBJ2-7, with D possibly being TRBD1 (5 bases). The CDR3 covers 17 residues. From germline, CDR1 is LGHNA and CDR2 YNFKEQ. V gave up 0 bases and J gave up 1 base, with 16 bases separating them. CDR3 sequence reads: CASSQDLVRERSYEQYF. DNA of the CDR3: TGTGCCAGCAGCCAAGATTTAGTCAGGGAACGGTCCTACGAGCAGTACTTC.